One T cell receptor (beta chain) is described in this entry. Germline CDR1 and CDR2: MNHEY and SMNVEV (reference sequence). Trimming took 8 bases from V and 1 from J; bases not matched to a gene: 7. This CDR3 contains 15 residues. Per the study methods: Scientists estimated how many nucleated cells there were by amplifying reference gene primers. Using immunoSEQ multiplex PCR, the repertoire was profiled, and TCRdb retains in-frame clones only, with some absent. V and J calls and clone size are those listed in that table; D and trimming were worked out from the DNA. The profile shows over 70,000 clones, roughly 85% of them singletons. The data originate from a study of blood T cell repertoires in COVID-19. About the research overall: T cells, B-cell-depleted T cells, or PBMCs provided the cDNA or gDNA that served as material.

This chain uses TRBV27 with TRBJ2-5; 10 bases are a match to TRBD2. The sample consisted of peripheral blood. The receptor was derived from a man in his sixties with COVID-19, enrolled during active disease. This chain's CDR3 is CASGLTSGIQETQYF. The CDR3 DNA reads TGTGCCAGCGGCCTTACTAGCGGGATCCAAGAGACCCAGTACTTC.